A single sample gave rise to the 17 T cell receptor beta chains below, sequenced in a study of T cells in Graves' hyperthyroidism and ophthalmopathy (dated by TCRdb to the late 2010s). Library method: multiplex PCR. Reads for this sample came from an Illumina HiSeq 2000. TCR beta CDR3 regions were amplified from RNA transcripts. The TCR CDR3 was subjected to a first round of RT-PCR using the HTBI primer set and the Qiagen OneStep RT-PCR kit. TCRdb reprocessed the public reads (quality trimming at Q25 with fastp, clone calling with MiXCR) and kept in-frame beta chains. For every CDR3 protein sequence, its rows merge into one entry that carries the most common genes and DNA. Across this sample there are roughly 650,000 distinct CDR3 sequences, with more than 15% seen only once. The ten largest clones capture roughly 3.3% of the sample. The source material was blood. The receptors originated from a woman aged 40 to 49 with Graves' ophthalmopathy.

This clonotype has only a few counts. V gene TRBV5-6 combines with J gene TRBJ1-2; tentatively, D is TRBD1 (5 bases). Trimming cost V 2 bases and J 4 bases, with 9 bases left between them. The germline gives CDR1 SGHDT, CDR2 YYEEEE. There are 13 residues in the CDR3. CDR3 amino acids: CASSLPDTYGYTF. The CDR3 DNA follows: TGTGCCAGCAGCTTACCGGACACCTATGGCTACACCTTC.

Many counts were recorded for this clonotype. The chain carries TRBV3-1 and TRBJ1-1; 10 bases are a match to TRBD1. The CDR3 spans 13 residues. The junction had 9 bases not matched to a gene; V was cut back by 6 bases and J by 11 bases. Germline V gene lookup returns CDR1 LGHDT and CDR2 YNNKEL (reference sequence). The CDR3, as DNA: TGTGCCAGCAGGGGGGGACAGGGGAGTGTGGCTTTCTTT. It specifies CASRGGQGSVAFF.

This clonotype was detected only a few times. This rearrangement joins TRBV6-1 to TRBJ2-2; D might be TRBD1 (6 bases). V was trimmed by 6 bases and J by 3 bases, leaving 14 bases between them. Germline V gene sequence: CDR1 MNHNS, CDR2 SASEGT. The CDR3 is made up of 15 amino acids. The CDR3 reads CASSLYRAYTGELFF. The CDR3 bases are TGTGCCAGCAGCTTATACAGGGCGTACACCGGGGAGCTGTTTTTT.

The J gene is TRBJ2-3, the V gene TRBV4-2, with 13 positions matching TRBD2. V was clipped by 5 bases and J by 5 bases; unmatched bases: 7. The CDR3 consists of 16 residues. The germline gives CDR1 LGHNA, CDR2 YNFKEQ. CDR3 in amino acids: CASSYGLAGEVDTQYF. CDR3 DNA sequence: TGTGCCAGCAGCTACGGACTAGCGGGAGAAGTAGATACGCAGTATTTT.

The table lists this clonotype with many counts. The chain combines TRBV28 with TRBJ2-7; 15 nucleotides agree with TRBD2. The trim removed 4 bases at V and 4 bases at J, leaving 11 bases unmatched. CDR1 is MDHEN, CDR2 SYDVKM, per germline. The CDR3 is 18 amino acids. The CDR3 DNA reads TGTGCCAGCAGTTCCCACTCCGGGACTAGCGGGAGGAGTTACGAGCAGTACTTC. It yields the protein CASSSHSGTSGRSYEQYF. The variable domain in full, with the rest retrieved from reference TRBV28 and TRBJ2-7, is DVKVTQSSRYLVKRTGEKVFLECVQDMDHENMFWYRQDPGLGLRLIYFSYDVKMKEKGDIPEGYSVSREKKERFSLILESASTNQTSMYLCASSSHSGTSGRSYEQYFGPGTRLTVT.

This clonotype occurred a few times. This chain connects TRBV10-3 to TRBJ2-3, with D tentatively TRBD1 (6 bases). CDR1 ENHRY and CDR2 SYGVKD come from the germline V gene. V lost 6 bases, J lost 2 bases, and 18 bases lay in between. This CDR3 spans 16 amino acids. The CDR3 DNA reads as TGTGCCATCAGCGACCGGGACAATGTCATCACAGATACGCAGTATTTT. This translates into CAISDRDNVITDTQYF.

This clonotype has at least ten counts. This chain uses TRBV2 with TRBJ2-7, with D tentatively TRBD1 (5 bases). This CDR3 has 13 residues. The germline V and J ends were trimmed by 8 bases and 3 bases, with 14 bases remaining between them. CDR1 and CDR2 from the germline V gene are SNHLY and FYNNEI. The CDR3 spells CASVPRTLYEQYF. The CDR3 DNA reads as TGTGCCAGCGTCCCCCGGACACTCTACGAGCAGTACTTC.

This clonotype was detected ten times or more. The chain recombines TRBV3-1 with TRBJ2-1; D may be TRBD1 or TRBD2 (5 bases each). From germline, CDR1 is LGHDT and CDR2 YNNKEL (reference sequence). V was trimmed by 1 base and J by 5 bases, leaving 12 bases between them. The CDR3 extends over 15 amino acids. The CDR3 sequence is CASSQGWDANNEQFF. In DNA, the CDR3 is TGTGCCAGCAGCCAAGGTTGGGACGCAAACAATGAGCAGTTCTTC.

This clonotype has a count of ten or more. The rearrangement uses TRBV7-9 and TRBJ2-3; D remains ambiguous. The length of the CDR3 is 16 residues. Per the germline V gene, CDR1 is SEHNR and CDR2 is FQNEAQ (reference sequence). Trimming removed 1 base at V and 3 bases at J, with 14 bases between. The CDR3 sequence: CASSLEKHLSTDTQYF. The DNA of the CDR3 is TGTGCCAGCAGCTTAGAAAAACACTTATCTACAGATACGCAGTATTTT.

This clonotype was seen many times. The chain couples TRBV3-1 to TRBJ2-5; possibly TRBD2 for D (6 bases). CDR3 length: 17 residues. The germline V gene has CDR1 LGHDT and CDR2 YNNKEL (reference sequence). Between the trimmed V and J ends, which lost 0 bases and 0 bases, there was a span of 14 bases. CDR3 amino acids: CASSQDGTQTYQETQYF. CDR3 DNA sequence: TGTGCCAGCAGCCAAGACGGGACTCAAACGTACCAAGAGACCCAGTACTTC.

V is TRBV19 and J is TRBJ1-5, with 7 nucleotides matching TRBD1. V lost 7 bases and J lost 4; bases outside the gene matches: 13. Germline values: CDR1 LNHDA, CDR2 SQIVND (reference sequence). The CDR3 consists of 16 residues. As DNA, the CDR3 is TGTGCCAGTACTCTATCCACCGGGACAGATAATCAGCCCCAGCATTTT. Translated: CASTLSTGTDNQPQHF.

This clonotype was detected only a few times. The genes are TRBV28 and TRBJ1-2, with D perhaps matching TRBD1 (6 bases). Germline V gene data show CDR1 as MDHEN and CDR2 as SYDVKM. V lost 7 bases and J lost 8, with 11 bases in between. The CDR3 is 11 amino acids. The CDR3 reads CASIGGHGYTF. Here the CDR3 DNA reads TGTGCCAGCATCGGGGGGCACGGCTACACCTTC.

This clonotype was recorded many times. CDR3 DNA: TGTGCCAGCAGTTTACCGACTAGCGGGGCCTCCTACGAGCAGTACTTC. Translation gives CASSLPTSGASYEQYF. V is TRBV28 and J is TRBJ2-7; 11 bases line up with TRBD2. The junction had 3 bases not matched to a gene; V was cut back by 2 bases and J by 0 bases. This CDR3 has 16 residues. Germline CDR1 reads MDHEN; CDR2 reads SYDVKM.

This sequence joins TRBV10-3 and TRBJ2-7, with unresolved D. The germline V gene has CDR1 ENHRY and CDR2 SYGVKD. The CDR3 covers 13 residues. The V and J ends lost 4 bases and 2 bases respectively, with 9 bases between them. The CDR3 nucleotides read TGTGCCATCAGTGGTGGGAACGCCTACGAGCAGTACTTC. It yields the protein CAISGGNAYEQYF.

This clonotype appeared a few times. This chain's CDR3 is CASSLMGGVETQYF. The CDR3 region has the DNA TGTGCCAGCAGCTTGATGGGAGGTGTGGAGACCCAGTACTTC. The genes are TRBV5-6 and TRBJ2-5; D perhaps matches TRBD2 (6 bases). Trimming shortened V by 1 base and J by 5 bases, and 12 bases separated the two germline ends. Germline CDR1 reads SGHDT; CDR2 reads YYEEEE. There are 14 residues in the CDR3.

The chain joins TRBV3-1 to TRBJ2-2; possible D gene TRBD1, 6 bases. V lost 5 bases to trimming and J lost 6 bases, with 19 bases between them. Germline CDR1 and CDR2: LGHDT and YNNKEL (reference sequence). This CDR3 has 16 residues. CDR3 region: CASSKGDLSGAGELFF. The DNA for the CDR3 is TGTGCCAGCAGCAAGGGGGACCTATCCGGGGCCGGGGAGCTGTTTTTT. Variable domain in full (rest from reference TRBV3-1 and TRBJ2-2): DTAVSQTPKYLVTQMGNDKSIKCEQNLGHDTMYWYKQDSKKFLKIMFSYNNKELIINETVPNRFSPKSPDKAHLNLHINSLELGDSAVYFCASSKGDLSGAGELFFGEGSRLTVL.

This clonotype has a count of ten or more. The chain links TRBV15 to TRBJ1-6; possible D gene TRBD1, 5 bases. Germline V gene lookup returns CDR1 LNHNV and CDR2 YYDKDF (reference sequence). The CDR3 is 13 amino acids. Trimming stripped 8 bases from V and 9 bases from J, with 14 bases between. CDR3 coding DNA: TGTGCCACCGCGAGGGGCGTGGGTTCACCCCTCCACTTT. Amino acid sequence: CATARGVGSPLHF.